The text below deals with one T cell receptor (beta chain). The target antigen is unknown. The V gene end was trimmed by 7 bases and the J gene end by 6 bases; junction bases not matched to a gene: 7. The germline V gene encodes CDR1 GTSNPN and CDR2 SVGIG (reference sequence). The CDR3 length is 12 residues. The data originate from a study of cytomegalovirus exposure and HLA in healthy donors. Study in general: Tens of millions of unique TCRs, all from HLA-typed donors, were included in an early release of the data.

Whole-study findings and limits: Presence/absence analyses supposed approximately even sequencing depth among donors.

This PCR relied on a set of 60 Vbeta primers and 13 Jbeta primers. The method was immunoSEQ multiplex PCR; TCRdb's version includes in-frame clones alone and lacks a portion of them. Of about 130,000 clones in the sample, 81% are singletons; the top ten hold around 0.67%. The sequence came from a man between 18 and 29 years old in good health and CMV-seronegative. V gene TRBV30 combines with J gene TRBJ2-7, with 9 bases fitting TRBD1. Input material: PBMCs. Written as DNA, the CDR3 is TGTGCCTTTGCACAGGGGGCTTTCGAGCAGTACTTC. This encodes CAFAQGAFEQYF.